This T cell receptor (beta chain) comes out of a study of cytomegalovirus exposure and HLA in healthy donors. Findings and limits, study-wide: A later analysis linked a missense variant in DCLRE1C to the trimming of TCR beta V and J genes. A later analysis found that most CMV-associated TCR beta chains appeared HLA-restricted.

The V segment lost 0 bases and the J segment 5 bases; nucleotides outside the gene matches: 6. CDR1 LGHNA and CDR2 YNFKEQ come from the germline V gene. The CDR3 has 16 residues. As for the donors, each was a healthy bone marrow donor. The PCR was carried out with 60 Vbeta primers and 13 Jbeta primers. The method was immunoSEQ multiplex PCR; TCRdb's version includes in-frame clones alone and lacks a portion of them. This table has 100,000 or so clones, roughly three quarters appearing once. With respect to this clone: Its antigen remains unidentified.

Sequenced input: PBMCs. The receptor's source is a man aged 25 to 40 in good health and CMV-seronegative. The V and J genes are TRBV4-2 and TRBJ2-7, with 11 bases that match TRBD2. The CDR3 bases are TGTGCCAGCAGCCAAGATATAACTAGCGGGAGCCACGAGCAGTACTTC. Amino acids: CASSQDITSGSHEQYF.